Following are 18 T cell receptor beta chains from one sample sequenced in a study of CXCR3-negative and CXCR3-positive naive CD8 T cells. Study-level results: CXCR3-positive naive cells had more hydrophobic TRB CDR3s than CXCR3-negative naive cells.

Researchers prepared the TRB cDNA libraries using 5' RACE with UMI labels. For each CDR3 protein, TCRdb gives one entry from its re-call of the 5' RACE reads, without DNA. The sample holds some 120,000 distinct CDR3 sequences. The antigens of these receptors remain unknown. Sequences were obtained from naive CXCR3+ CD8+ T cells from blood. Subset noted: CD45RO-CCR7+CD27+CD95- naive CD8+ T cells expressing CXCR3 (TNR3+). The receptors originated from a human donor in good health. Some clones in this sample may be carry-over from other donors' samples.

V and J are TRBV5-1 and TRBJ2-3; the TRBD1 assignment by TCRdb is unverifiable without DNA. Germline loops: CDR1 SGHRS, CDR2 YFSETQ. This CDR3 is 13 amino acids long. The CDR3 spells CASRLPPGDTQYF.

The chain combines TRBV7-9 with TRBJ1-1. The germline CDR1 and CDR2 sequences are SEHNR and FQNEAQ (reference sequence). The CDR3 covers 14 residues. This CDR3 reads CASRHTLDNTEAFF.

V is TRBV5-5 and J is TRBJ2-1. The CDR3 is made up of 13 amino acids. CDR1 and CDR2 (germline): SGHKS, YYEKEE (reference sequence). CDR3 residues: CASSLWTADEQFF.

CDR3 loop: CASSPTSNQPQHF. The chain joins TRBV6-5 to TRBJ1-5. CDR1 and CDR2 (germline): MNHEY, SVGAGI. The CDR3 sequence is 13 residues long.

The chain couples TRBV5-6 to TRBJ1-1; TCRdb gives TRBD1 as the D gene, but with no DNA this cannot be confirmed. Germline CDR1 reads SGHDT; CDR2 reads YYEEEE. The CDR3 spans 15 residues. The chain's CDR3 is CASRGEGGWGTEAFF.

The chain employs TRBV7-2 and TRBJ2-1; TCRdb's assignment of TRBD2 cannot be checked, as there is no DNA. The CDR3 has 14 residues. Germline V lookup: CDR1 SGHTA, CDR2 FQGNSA. CDR3 sequence reads: CASSPRLAGGEQFF. Full variable domain (remainder filled in from reference TRBV7-2 and TRBJ2-1): GAGVSQSPSNKVTEKGKDVELRCDPISGHTALYWYRQSLGQGLEFLIYFQGNSAPDKSGLPSDRFSAERTGGSVSTLTIQRTQQEDSAVYLCASSPRLAGGEQFFGPGTRLTVL.

This chain connects TRBV5-1 to TRBJ2-1; absent DNA, TCRdb's TRBD2 call cannot be checked. The CDR3 covers 15 residues. Per the germline V gene, CDR1 is SGHRS and CDR2 is YFSETQ. The CDR3 here is CASSPGTSWGNEQFF.

The chain couples TRBV7-9 to TRBJ1-1; no DNA is available, so the TRBD1 call from TCRdb remains unchecked. CDR3 length: 13 residues. Germline-derived CDR1 and CDR2 are SEHNR and FQNEAQ (reference sequence). CDR3 sequence reads: CASSLGQGLEAFF.

V usage is TRBV7-2 and J usage is TRBJ1-2; the D gene TCRdb calls, TRBD1, cannot be checked with no DNA. The CDR3 sequence is 15 residues long. The germline V gene encodes CDR1 SGHTA and CDR2 FQGNSA. The CDR3: CASSSFLGAGYGYTF.

This chain links TRBV12-3 or TRBV12-4 with TRBJ2-1; the TRBD1 assignment by TCRdb is unverifiable without DNA. This CDR3 is 15 amino acids long. This chain's CDR3 is CASSFVRQRYNEQFF.

The V and J genes are TRBV14 and TRBJ2-7; TCRdb names TRBD1, which stays unverified in the absence of DNA. CDR1 SGHDN and CDR2 FVKESK come from the germline V gene. The CDR3 has 14 residues. This CDR3 reads CASSAYEGGYEQYF.

V and J are TRBV6-6 and TRBJ2-1; TCRdb's D gene call, TRBD1, goes unchecked for lack of DNA. The V gene's germline CDR1 is MNHNY and CDR2 SVGAGI (reference sequence). The CDR3 contains 14 residues. The CDR3 spells CASSFRDTYNEQFF.

This chain uses TRBV25-1 with TRBJ2-5; TCRdb picks TRBD2, but there is no DNA to check that call. Germline lookup yields CDR1 MGHDK and CDR2 SYGVNS. The CDR3 is made up of 16 amino acids. CDR3 loop: CASSEWSSSAGETQYF.

The chain recombines TRBV4-1 with TRBJ2-2. This CDR3 has 14 amino acids. CDR1 MGHRA and CDR2 YSYEKL come from the germline V gene. The CDR3 sequence is CASSQQENTGELFF.

V usage is TRBV6-1 and J usage is TRBJ2-7. Germline CDR1 reads MNHNS; CDR2 reads SASEGT. The CDR3 is 14 residues long. The CDR3 region is CASSEAKNSYEQYF.

The V call is TRBV30, the J call TRBJ2-7; TCRdb gives TRBD1 as the D gene, but with no DNA this cannot be confirmed. Germline CDR1 GTSNPN, CDR2 SVGIG (reference sequence). This CDR3 is built from 13 residues. Here the CDR3 reads CAWSAGQNYEQYF.

The genes are TRBV7-2 and TRBJ2-1; TCRdb's assignment of TRBD1 cannot be checked, as there is no DNA. Germline assignment: CDR1 SGHTA and CDR2 FQGNSA. The CDR3 runs to 12 residues. The CDR3 region is CASSFQGNEQFF.

The rearrangement links TRBV7-9 to TRBJ2-7; the TRBD1 assignment by TCRdb is unverifiable without DNA. This CDR3 is 16 amino acids long. Germline V gives CDR1 SEHNR, CDR2 FQNEAQ (reference sequence). CDR3: CASSLEGERESYEQYF.